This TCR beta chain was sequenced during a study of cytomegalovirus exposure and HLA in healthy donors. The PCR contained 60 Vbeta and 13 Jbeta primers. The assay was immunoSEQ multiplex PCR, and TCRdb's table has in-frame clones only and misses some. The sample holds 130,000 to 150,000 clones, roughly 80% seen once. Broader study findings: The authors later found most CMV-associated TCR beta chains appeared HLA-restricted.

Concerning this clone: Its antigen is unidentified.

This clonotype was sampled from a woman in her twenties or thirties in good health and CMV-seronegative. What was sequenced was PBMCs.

The CDR3 DNA follows: TGTGCCATCAGTGAGTCTCTAGCGGGAGGGCCCCACAATGAGCAGTTCTTC. This codes for CAISESLAGGPHNEQFF. The V and J genes are TRBV10-3 and TRBJ2-1; 12 bases match TRBD2. The CDR3 is 17 amino acids. Germline V gene lookup returns CDR1 ENHRY and CDR2 SYGVKD. After removal of 0 bases from V and 5 bases from J, the junction contained 5 bases not matched to a gene.